The entry below describes one T cell receptor beta chain. From RNA, the CDR3 regions of TCR beta chains were amplified and sequenced. First-round RT-PCR used HTBI primers; second-round multiplex PCR followed. Each CDR3 protein is one row after TCRdb ran MiXCR on the multiplex PCR reads. The sample has about 550,000 distinct CDR3 sequences; roughly 40% are singletons. This entry is derived from a study of Graves' ophthalmopathy and Graves' hyperthyroidism. Across the whole study: Stable hyperthyroidism meant no ophthalmopathy within 18 months of follow-up.

V was pared by 4 bases and J by 4 bases, with 7 bases of the junction left unmatched. The CDR3 extends over 14 amino acids. Germline V gives CDR1 DFQATT, CDR2 SNEGSKA (reference sequence). The receptor was isolated from an adult man with Graves' hyperthyroidism. The specimen was peripheral blood or thyroid tissue (not recorded which). The J gene is TRBJ2-7, the V gene TRBV20-1, with TRBD2 matching over 10 bases. CDR3 in DNA: TGCAGTGCTAAGGATCTAGCGGGAGAGTACGAGCAGTACTTC. Translated: CSAKDLAGEYEQYF.